This T cell receptor beta chain was recovered during a study of T cell responses to AZD1222 COVID-19 vaccine. In the study overall: Some second doses came at about 4 weeks and others at about 12 weeks; these were pooled.

V lost 4 bases to trimming and J lost 2 bases, with 11 bases between them. The CDR3 sequence is 15 residues long. Germline CDR1 MNHEY, CDR2 SMNVEV (reference sequence). To note about this clone: The antigen is not known.

Study observations and caveats: Spike-specific TCR breadth and depth both grew after two AZD1222 doses. Clonal diversity may have been underestimated, and the donors were mostly white British, with more females than males. Regions 160-218 and 743-854 dominated among vaccine-associated CD4 TCRs spanning spike.

TCRdb keeps only in-frame clones here, not all; method: immunoSEQ multiplex PCR. Of approximately 100,000 clones listed, roughly 84% are singletons. The chain links TRBV27 to TRBJ1-4; no definite D call. The source was peripheral blood, collected on day 0 of AZD1222 vaccination. The source is an adult in good health. CDR3 coding DNA: TGTGCCAGCAGTTCGAATCTTGGGACTAATGAAAAACTGTTTTTT. It specifies CASSSNLGTNEKLFF.